Presented here are 14 T cell receptor beta chains from one specimen sequenced in a study of blood T cell repertoires in COVID-19. Here immunoSEQ multiplex PCR was the method, and the copy in TCRdb shows in-frame clones only, minus some. The sample records under 350,000 clones, about 83% being singletons. The specimen was peripheral blood. These receptor sequences come from a woman in her 50s who had recovered from COVID-19.

This sequence joins TRBV5-1 and TRBJ2-2; 8 bases map to TRBD1. The V gene's germline CDR1 is SGHRS and CDR2 YFSETQ. Losses at the gene ends were 2 bases for V and 5 bases for J; bases not matched to a gene: 8. The CDR3 is made up of 16 amino acids. The CDR3 DNA reads TGCGCCAGCAGCTTTGTCAGGGGGCCGAGAACCGGGGAGCTGTTTTTT. Amino acid sequence: CASSFVRGPRTGELFF.

The gene calls are TRBV28 and TRBJ2-7, with 8 nucleotides matching TRBD1. The junction had 10 bases not matched to a gene; V was cut back by 5 bases and J by 1 base. The CDR3 runs to 16 residues. CDR1 is MDHEN and CDR2 is SYDVKM in the germline V gene. DNA of the CDR3: TGTGCCAGCAGTACTCGACAGGGGAAGGTTTCCTACGAGCAGTACTTC. Protein sequence: CASSTRQGKVSYEQYF. The whole variable domain, filled in from reference TRBV28 and TRBJ2-7, reads DVKVTQSSRYLVKRTGEKVFLECVQDMDHENMFWYRQDPGLGLRLIYFSYDVKMKEKGDIPEGYSVSREKKERFSLILESASTNQTSMYLCASSTRQGKVSYEQYFGPGTRLTVT.

V gene TRBV5-1 combines with J gene TRBJ1-4; 9 positions agree with TRBD1. The CDR3 length is 13 residues. Germline V gives CDR1 SGHRS, CDR2 YFSETQ. The V segment lost 7 bases and the J segment 8 bases; nucleotides outside the gene matches: 6. The CDR3 region is CASCKGTGEKLFF. The CDR3 DNA reads as TGCGCCAGCTGCAAGGGGACAGGGGAAAAACTGTTTTTT.

The chain combines TRBV5-1 with TRBJ2-2; 8 bases line up with TRBD1. V was clipped by 7 bases and J by 5 bases; unmatched bases: 7. The CDR3 sequence is 14 residues long. Germline lookup yields CDR1 SGHRS and CDR2 YFSETQ. The CDR3 protein is CASGRTGMTGELFF. DNA of the CDR3: TGCGCCAGCGGGCGGACAGGGATGACCGGGGAGCTGTTTTTT.

The chain uses TRBV4-3 and TRBJ2-7; 14 nucleotides agree with TRBD2. With V trimmed by 4 bases and J by 7 bases, 9 bases remained unmatched. Germline assignment: CDR1 LGHNA and CDR2 YSLEER. The CDR3 consists of 16 residues. CDR3 loop: CASSRTGTSGSDEQYF. CDR3 sequence (DNA): TGCGCCAGCAGCCGAACCGGGACTAGCGGGAGCGATGAGCAGTACTTC.

This chain links TRBV12-5 with TRBJ2-2; TRBD2 is a possible D gene (7 bases). The CDR3 length is 16 residues. Per germline, CDR1 LGHNT and CDR2 FRNRAP. V was trimmed by 1 base and J by 5 bases, leaving 14 bases between them. The CDR3 bases are TGTGCTAGTGGTTTGGATAGGGGGGGCAGAACCGGGGAGCTGTTTTTT. Residues: CASGLDRGGRTGELFF.

The CDR3 nucleotides read TGTGCCAGCCGCAGGGGCCTTAACACTGAAGCTTTCTTT. It codes for CASRRGLNTEAFF. The rearrangement joins TRBV6-5 to TRBJ1-1; TRBD1 might be the D (6 bases). The CDR3 spans 13 residues. Trimming removed 8 bases from V and 2 bases from J, with 12 bases in between. Germline CDR1 reads MNHEY; CDR2 reads SVGAGI.

The table lists this clone with a few counts. J is TRBJ1-6 and V is TRBV27; 8 bases align to TRBD1. The V segment lost 2 bases and the J segment 10 bases; nucleotides outside the gene matches: 4. CDR1 is MNHEY and CDR2 is SMNVEV in the germline V gene (reference sequence). The CDR3 length is 14 residues. DNA for the CDR3: TGTGCCAGCAGTTTAGGACAGGGTAAATCACCCCTCCACTTT. Translating it yields CASSLGQGKSPLHF.

The V call is TRBV7-2, the J call TRBJ1-1, with 9 nucleotides matching TRBD1. The trim removed 5 bases at V and 2 bases at J, leaving 3 bases unmatched. The CDR3 sequence is 14 residues long. From germline, CDR1 is SGHTA and CDR2 FQGNSA. CDR3 DNA sequence: TGTGCCAGCAGCAGGGGACAGGGAAACACTGAAGCTTTCTTT. It translates to CASSRGQGNTEAFF.

The chain is built from TRBV1 and TRBJ1-2. TRBV1 is an annotated pseudogene. The CDR3 is 14 residues long. The CDR3: CTSSQGGGNYGYTF. CDR3 sequence (DNA): TGCACCAGCAGCCAAGGAGGAGGGAACTATGGCTACACCTTC.

The chain combines TRBV18 with TRBJ2-1, with 7 positions matching TRBD1. The CDR3 has 15 amino acids. The ends lost 5 bases at V and 10 bases at J; junction bases unmatched: 14. CDR1 and CDR2 from the germline V gene are KGHSH and LQKENI. In nucleotides, the CDR3 is TGTGCCAGCTCATATGCCGAGGGGGCCGTGGGGGAGCAGTTCTTC. Protein sequence: CASSYAEGAVGEQFF.

J is TRBJ1-4 and V is TRBV5-5, with D tentatively TRBD1 (6 bases). The CDR3 is made up of 14 amino acids. The V gene lost 5 bases and the J gene lost 4 bases, with 12 bases spanning the gap. In germline, CDR1 is SGHKS, CDR2 YYEKEE (reference sequence). The DNA of the CDR3 is TGTGCCAGCAGGAGGGGGGGCATTAATGAAAAACTGTTTTTT. It codes for CASRRGGINEKLFF.

The chain joins TRBV5-1 to TRBJ2-1, with 9 nucleotides matching TRBD2. Per germline, CDR1 SGHRS and CDR2 YFSETQ. V shed 6 bases, J shed 2 bases, and the junction held 12 bases outside the gene matches. CDR3 length equals 17 residues. The CDR3 DNA sequence: TGCGCCAGCACCCCCTCTAGTAGCGGGAGTCCCTACAATGAGCAGTTCTTC. Translated, it gives CASTPSSSGSPYNEQFF.

This chain joins TRBV28 and TRBJ1-2, with D perhaps TRBD1 (6 bases). Trimming shortened V by 2 bases and J by 4 bases, and 11 bases separated the two germline ends. The germline V gene encodes CDR1 MDHEN and CDR2 SYDVKM. The CDR3 is made up of 14 amino acids. In nucleotides, the CDR3 is TGTGCCAGCAGTTTAGGGGGCCCCGGCTATGGCTACACCTTC. This codes for CASSLGGPGYGYTF.